In this sample, the clone carrying this T cell receptor beta chain turned up once. How the authors handled the data: Using reference gene primer amplification, nucleated cell counts were estimated. Produced via immunoSEQ multiplex PCR; TCRdb's table is partial and in-frame only. The DNA gave D and trimming, while V, J and clone size come from that table. The sample comprises roughly 200,000 clones, 84% of which are singletons, and 4.4% rests with the top ten. This sample is part of a study of blood T cell repertoires in COVID-19. About the research overall: Some COVID-19 samples were acute and others convalescent; all came from the United States, Italy and Spain.

This CDR3 region has 13 residues. CDR1 is MNHEY and CDR2 is SVGAGI in the germline V gene. Unmatched junction bases numbered 7, after V lost 6 bases and J lost 6 bases. This receptor was identified in a man aged 45-60 years with active or convalescent COVID-19. This rearrangement joins TRBV6-5 to TRBJ1-1; 7 positions agree with TRBD1. The sequenced sample consisted of peripheral blood. The CDR3 DNA is TGTGCCAGCAGCGAGAGACAGGGCGCTGAAGCTTTCTTT. This encodes CASSERQGAEAFF.